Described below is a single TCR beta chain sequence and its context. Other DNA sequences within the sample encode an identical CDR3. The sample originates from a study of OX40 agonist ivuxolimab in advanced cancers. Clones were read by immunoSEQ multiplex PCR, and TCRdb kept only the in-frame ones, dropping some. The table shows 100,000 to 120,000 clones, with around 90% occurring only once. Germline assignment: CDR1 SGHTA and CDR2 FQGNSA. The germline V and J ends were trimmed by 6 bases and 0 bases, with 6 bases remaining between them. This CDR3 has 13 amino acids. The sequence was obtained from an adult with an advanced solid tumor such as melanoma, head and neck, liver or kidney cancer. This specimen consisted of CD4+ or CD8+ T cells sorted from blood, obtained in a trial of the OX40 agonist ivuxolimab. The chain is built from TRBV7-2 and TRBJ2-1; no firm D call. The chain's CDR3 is CASSLVSYNEQFF. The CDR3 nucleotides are TGTGCCAGCAGTTTGGTCTCCTACAATGAGCAGTTCTTC. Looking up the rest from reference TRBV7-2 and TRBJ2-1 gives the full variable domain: GAGVSQSPSNKVTEKGKDVELRCDPISGHTALYWYRQSLGQGLEFLIYFQGNSAPDKSGLPSDRFSAERTGGSVSTLTIQRTQQEDSAVYLCASSLVSYNEQFFGPGTRLTVL.